This record covers a single T cell receptor (beta chain). Its antigen is unknown. No much larger clone is present one base from it, and per-base qualities are unavailable. This sample was included in a study of blood T cell repertoires in COVID-19 (dated by TCRdb to 2020 to 2021). With regard to the full study: Collaborator samples came from the United States, Italy and Spain and covered acute and convalescent phases of COVID-19. Where HLA class I and class II types were available, the types were taken from metadata supplied by the sample provider, not from assay-based typing. The material from the prospective study consisted of cDNA or gDNA derived from T cells, B-cell-depleted T cells, or PBMCs. Samples came from the ongoing ImmuneRACE study (first 160 participants) plus 1,254 subjects from 6 global collaborators. Subjects who had been exposed to COVID-19, were actively infected with it, or had recovered from it provided the deeply sampled blood TCRbeta repertoires that made up the dataset. The sample metadata nearly always contained a de-identified subject ID, COVID-19 status, age in years and sex. The repertoires were released in a freely available public database meant as a resource for research on the immune response to SARS-CoV-2. The paper's findings and limits, for the study overall: How much clinical and demographic metadata was included differed by source and by participant, and the metadata was provided uncurated.

TCRbeta CDR3 regions were amplified from genomic DNA using the immunoSEQ Assay, a bias-controlled multiplex PCR. Turning to the authors' computational methods: The number of nucleated cells in each sample was estimated by amplification of reference gene primers within the assay. Sequence reads were collapsed and filtered to measure the absolute abundance of every unique TCRbeta CDR3 rearrangement. For each sample, productive Simpson clonality was calculated as the square root of Simpson's diversity index over productive rearrangements. This immuneACCESS table, as held by TCRdb, lists in-frame sequences with V and J called but not all clones. Of the missing ones, under half trace to an unresolved V gene in checked studies; the others have no known cause. That table furnishes V, J and clone size, whereas the DNA furnished D and trimming. This sample comprises a few hundred thousand clones, 85% to 90% of them detected only once. Clones ranked in the top ten supply around 5% of the sample.

From V the trimming removes 6 bases and from J it removes 9 bases, while the gene matches leave 5 bases of the junction unaccounted for. From cysteine to phenylalanine, the CDR3 is 13 amino acids long. Kept here is only the CDR3 DNA, which spans 39 bases and is read in frame from base 1. In Seattle, one collaborating source enrolled patients while the infection was active and tracked those patients longitudinally over the course of disease. Collaborating institutions collected whole blood in K2EDTA tubes following their own protocols. For TCRbeta analysis, collaborator samples were shipped as frozen whole blood, as isolated PBMCs, or as DNA extracted from either sample type.

This TCR was sampled from a woman in her sixties with COVID-19, enrolled during active disease. Sequencing was performed on peripheral blood. The rearrangement joined TRBV12-3 or TRBV12-4 to TRBJ1-6; 7 central bases correspond to TRBD1. The CDR3 region: CASRQGSGSPLHF. The sequenced DNA is TGTGCCAGCAGACAGGGGTCGGGTTCACCCCTCCACTTT.